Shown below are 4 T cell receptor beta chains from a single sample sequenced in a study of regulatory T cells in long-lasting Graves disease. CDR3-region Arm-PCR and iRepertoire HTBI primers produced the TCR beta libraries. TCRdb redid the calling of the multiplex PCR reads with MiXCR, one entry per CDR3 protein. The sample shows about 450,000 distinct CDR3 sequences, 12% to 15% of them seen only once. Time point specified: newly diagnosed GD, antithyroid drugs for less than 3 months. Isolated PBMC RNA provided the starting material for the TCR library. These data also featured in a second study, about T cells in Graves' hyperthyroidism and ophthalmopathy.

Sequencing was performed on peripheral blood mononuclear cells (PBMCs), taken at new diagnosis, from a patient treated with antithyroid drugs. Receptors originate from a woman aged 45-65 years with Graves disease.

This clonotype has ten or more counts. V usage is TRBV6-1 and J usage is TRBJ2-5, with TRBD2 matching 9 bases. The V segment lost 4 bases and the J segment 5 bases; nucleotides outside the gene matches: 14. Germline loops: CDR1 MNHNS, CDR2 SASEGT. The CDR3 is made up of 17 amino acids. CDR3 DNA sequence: TGTGCCAGCAGTGGTCTAGCGGGAAGGGGGGGTGCGGAGACCCAGTACTTC. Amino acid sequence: CASSGLAGRGGAETQYF.

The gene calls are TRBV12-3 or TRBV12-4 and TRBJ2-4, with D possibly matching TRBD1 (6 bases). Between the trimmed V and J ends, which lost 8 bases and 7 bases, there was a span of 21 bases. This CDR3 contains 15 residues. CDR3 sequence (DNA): TGTGCCAGCGGCAGCCGGGACACCTACTGGAACATTCAGTACTTC. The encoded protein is CASGSRDTYWNIQYF.

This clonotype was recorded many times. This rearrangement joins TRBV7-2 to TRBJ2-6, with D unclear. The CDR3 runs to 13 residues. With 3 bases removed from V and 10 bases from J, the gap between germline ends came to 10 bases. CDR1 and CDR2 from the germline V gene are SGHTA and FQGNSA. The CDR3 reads CASSFTPGNVLTF. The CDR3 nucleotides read TGTGCCAGCAGCTTTACTCCCGGGAACGTCCTGACTTTC.

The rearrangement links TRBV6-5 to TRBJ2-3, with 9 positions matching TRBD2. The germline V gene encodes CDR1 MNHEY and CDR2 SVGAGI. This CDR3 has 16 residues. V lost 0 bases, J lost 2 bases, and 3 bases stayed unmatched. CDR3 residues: CASSYSTSGNTDTQYF. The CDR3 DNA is TGTGCCAGCAGTTACTCGACTAGCGGAAACACAGATACGCAGTATTTT.